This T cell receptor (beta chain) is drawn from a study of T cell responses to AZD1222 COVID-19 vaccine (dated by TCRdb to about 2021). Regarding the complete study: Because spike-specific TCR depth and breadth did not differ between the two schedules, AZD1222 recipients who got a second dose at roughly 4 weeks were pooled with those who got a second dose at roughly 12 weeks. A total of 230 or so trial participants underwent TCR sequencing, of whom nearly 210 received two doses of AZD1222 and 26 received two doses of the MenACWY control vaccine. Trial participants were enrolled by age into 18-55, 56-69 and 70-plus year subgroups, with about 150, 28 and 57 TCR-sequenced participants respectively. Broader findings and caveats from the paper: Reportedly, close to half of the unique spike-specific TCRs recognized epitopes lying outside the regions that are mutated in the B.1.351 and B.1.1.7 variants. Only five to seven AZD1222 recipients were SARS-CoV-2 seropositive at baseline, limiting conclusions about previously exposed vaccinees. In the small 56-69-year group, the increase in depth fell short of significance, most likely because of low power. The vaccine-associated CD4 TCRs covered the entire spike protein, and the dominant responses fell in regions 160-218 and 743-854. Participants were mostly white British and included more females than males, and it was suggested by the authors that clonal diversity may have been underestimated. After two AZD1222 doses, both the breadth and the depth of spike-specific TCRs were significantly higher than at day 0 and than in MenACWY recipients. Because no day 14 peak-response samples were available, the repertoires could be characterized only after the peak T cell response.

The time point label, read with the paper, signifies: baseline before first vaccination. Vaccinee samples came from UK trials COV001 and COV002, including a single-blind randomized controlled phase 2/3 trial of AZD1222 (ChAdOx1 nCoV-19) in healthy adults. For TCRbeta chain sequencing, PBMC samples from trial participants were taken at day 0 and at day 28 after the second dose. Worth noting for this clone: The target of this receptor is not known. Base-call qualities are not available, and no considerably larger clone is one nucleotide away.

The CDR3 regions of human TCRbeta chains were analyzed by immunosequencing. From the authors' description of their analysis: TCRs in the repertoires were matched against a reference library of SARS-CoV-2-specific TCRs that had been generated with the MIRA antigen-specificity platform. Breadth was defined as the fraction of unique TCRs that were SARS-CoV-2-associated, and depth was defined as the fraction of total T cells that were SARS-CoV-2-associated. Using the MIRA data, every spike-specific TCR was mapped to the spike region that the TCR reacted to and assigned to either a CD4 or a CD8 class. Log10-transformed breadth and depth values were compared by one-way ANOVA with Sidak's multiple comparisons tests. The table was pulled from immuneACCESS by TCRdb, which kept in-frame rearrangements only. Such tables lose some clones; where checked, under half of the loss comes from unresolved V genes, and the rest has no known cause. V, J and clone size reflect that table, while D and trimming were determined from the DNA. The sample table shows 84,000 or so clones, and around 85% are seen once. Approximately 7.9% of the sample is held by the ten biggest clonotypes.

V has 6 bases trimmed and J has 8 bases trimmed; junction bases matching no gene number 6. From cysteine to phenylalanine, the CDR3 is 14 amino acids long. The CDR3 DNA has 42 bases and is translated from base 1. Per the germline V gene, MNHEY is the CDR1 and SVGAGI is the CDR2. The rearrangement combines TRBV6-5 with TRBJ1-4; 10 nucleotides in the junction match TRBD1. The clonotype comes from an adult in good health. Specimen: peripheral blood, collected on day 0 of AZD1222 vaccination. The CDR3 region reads CASRPGQGWEKLFF. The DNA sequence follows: TGTGCCAGCAGACCGGGACAGGGGTGGGAAAAACTGTTTTTT.